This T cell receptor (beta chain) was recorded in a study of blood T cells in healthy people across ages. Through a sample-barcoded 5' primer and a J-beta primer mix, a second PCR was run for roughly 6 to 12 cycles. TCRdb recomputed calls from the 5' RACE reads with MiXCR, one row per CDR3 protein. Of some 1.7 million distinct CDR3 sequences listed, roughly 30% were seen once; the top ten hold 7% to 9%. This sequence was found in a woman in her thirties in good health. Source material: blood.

For the CDR3, the DNA is TGTGCCAGCAGTTACAGTATTGCGGGGGGATTCGATACGCAGTATTTT. It codes for CASSYSIAGGFDTQYF. V is TRBV11-2 and J is TRBJ2-3; TRBD2 matches at 8 bases. CDR1 is SGHAT, CDR2 FQNNGV, per germline. The CDR3 extends over 16 amino acids. The V and J ends lost 6 bases and 6 bases, in that order; junction bases with no gene match: 14.